This TCR beta chain derives from a study of identical twins. V lost 1 base to trimming and J lost 4 bases; unmatched junction nucleotides: 13. This CDR3 comprises 19 residues. Per germline, CDR1 LGHNA and CDR2 YNFKEQ. Each CDR3 protein is one row after TCRdb ran MiXCR on the 5' RACE reads. Among 450,000 or so distinct CDR3 sequences listed, 14% were seen once. These data were also reused for a study on yellow fever vaccine responses in identical twins.

The chain employs TRBV4-2 and TRBJ2-7; 13 bases line up with TRBD2. Input material: CD4+ T cells sorted from blood. This TCR was sampled from a young woman in good health. Here the CDR3 DNA reads TGTGCCAGCAGCCAAGCACAACAACTAGCGGGAGGGGAACCTTACGAGCAGTACTTC. It translates to CASSQAQQLAGGEPYEQYF.